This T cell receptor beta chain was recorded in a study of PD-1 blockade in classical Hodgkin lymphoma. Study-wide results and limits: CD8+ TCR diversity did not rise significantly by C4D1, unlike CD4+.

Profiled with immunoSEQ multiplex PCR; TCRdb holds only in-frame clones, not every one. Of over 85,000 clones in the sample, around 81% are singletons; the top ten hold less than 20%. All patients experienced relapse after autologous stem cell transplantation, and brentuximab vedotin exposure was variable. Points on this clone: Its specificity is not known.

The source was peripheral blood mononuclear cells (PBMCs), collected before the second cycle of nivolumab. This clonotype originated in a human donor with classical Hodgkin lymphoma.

The CDR3 nucleotides are TGTGCCTGGAGGATCCAGGGGATAGCGGCCTACGAGCAGTACTTC. Its translation is CAWRIQGIAAYEQYF. The V and J genes are TRBV30 and TRBJ2-7; D could derive from TRBD1 or TRBD2 (6 bases each). The CDR3 covers 15 residues. Trimming shortened V by 3 bases and J by 2 bases, and 17 bases separated the two germline ends. Germline values: CDR1 GTSNPN, CDR2 SVGIG (reference sequence).